Shown below are 6 T cell receptor beta chains from a single sample sequenced in a study of OX40 agonist ivuxolimab in advanced cancers. The repertoire was sequenced with immunoSEQ multiplex PCR; TCRdb's copy has only in-frame clones and lacks some. The table shows roughly 70,000 clones, with 85% occurring only once. The source material was CD4+ or CD8+ T cells sorted from blood, sampled in a trial of the OX40 agonist ivuxolimab. The receptors shown here come from an adult with an advanced solid tumor such as melanoma, head and neck, liver or kidney cancer.

This clone was recorded a few times. The V call is TRBV27, the J call TRBJ2-3; D remains ambiguous. The CDR3 length is 11 residues. The V end lost 7 bases, the J end lost 6 bases, and 8 bases lay between the germline ends. Germline CDR1 MNHEY, CDR2 SMNVEV (reference sequence). The CDR3 bases are TGTGCCAGCACCTCCGTGGATACGCAGTATTTT. It specifies CASTSVDTQYF.

The genes are TRBV6-5 and TRBJ1-6; TRBD1 is a possible D gene (5 bases). CDR1 is MNHEY and CDR2 is SVGAGI in the germline V gene. CDR3 size: 14 residues. The V and J ends lost 7 bases and 5 bases respectively, with 12 bases between them. CDR3 nucleotide sequence: TGTGCCAGCAAACAACAGGCCGATAATTCACCCCTCCACTTT. Amino acid sequence: CASKQQADNSPLHF.

In DNA form, the CDR3 reads TGCGCCAGCAGCCAAGATAAGGTCGCTGCCGGCTACGAGCAGTACTTC. This gives the protein CASSQDKVAAGYEQYF. This chain links TRBV4-1 with TRBJ2-7, with D unresolved. Trimming removed 0 bases from V and 3 bases from J, with 15 bases in between. Germline lookup yields CDR1 MGHRA and CDR2 YSYEKL. This CDR3 region has 16 residues.

V usage is TRBV30 and J usage is TRBJ2-2; 12 bases align to TRBD2. J lost 7 bases, V lost 3 bases, and 6 bases had no gene match. CDR3 size: 15 residues. CDR1 is GTSNPN, CDR2 SVGIG, per germline (reference sequence). The CDR3 loop is CAWRLWTSGNGELFF. The CDR3 region has the DNA TGTGCCTGGAGACTCTGGACTAGCGGGAACGGGGAGCTGTTTTTT.

CDR3 sequence: CASSLTSGSLETQYF. As DNA, the CDR3 is TGTGCCAGTAGTCTGACTAGCGGGAGCTTGGAGACCCAGTACTTC. The V call is TRBV19, the J call TRBJ2-5, with 12 bases that match TRBD2. CDR3 size: 15 residues. V shed 5 bases, J shed 5 bases, and the junction held 6 bases outside the gene matches. Germline V gives CDR1 LNHDA, CDR2 SQIVND (reference sequence).

CDR3 in amino acids: CASSSGVMNTEAFF. Here the CDR3 DNA reads TGTGCCAGCAGCTCGGGGGTAATGAACACTGAAGCTTTCTTT. The V and J genes are TRBV7-9 and TRBJ1-1; TRBD1 is a possible D gene (5 bases). Trimming cost V 4 bases and J 0 bases, with 9 bases left between them. The CDR3 loop spans 14 amino acids. Germline CDR1 and CDR2: SEHNR and FQNEAQ (reference sequence).